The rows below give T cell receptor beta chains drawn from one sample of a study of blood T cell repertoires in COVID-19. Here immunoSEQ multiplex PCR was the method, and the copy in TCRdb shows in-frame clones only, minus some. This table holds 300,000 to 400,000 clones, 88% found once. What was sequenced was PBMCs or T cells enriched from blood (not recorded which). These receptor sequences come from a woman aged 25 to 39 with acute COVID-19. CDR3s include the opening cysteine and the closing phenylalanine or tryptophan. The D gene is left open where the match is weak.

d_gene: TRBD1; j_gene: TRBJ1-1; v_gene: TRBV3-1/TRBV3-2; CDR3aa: CASSKGAVNTEAFF; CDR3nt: TGTGCCAGCAGTAAGGGGGCTGTGAACACTGAAGCTTTCTTT
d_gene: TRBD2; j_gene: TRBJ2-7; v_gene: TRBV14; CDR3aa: CASSVLAGGWEQYF; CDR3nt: TGTGCCAGCAGCGTTTTAGCGGGGGGCTGGGAGCAGTACTTC
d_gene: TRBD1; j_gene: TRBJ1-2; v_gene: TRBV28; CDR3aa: CASNPGQNYYGYTF; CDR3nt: TGTGCCAGCAACCCGGGACAGAACTACTATGGCTACACCTTC
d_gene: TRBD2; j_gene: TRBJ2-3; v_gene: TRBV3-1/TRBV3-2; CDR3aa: CASSHKYTTNSGGTTDTQYF; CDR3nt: TGTGCCAGCAGCCACAAGTATACAACGAATAGCGGGGGCACCACAGATACGCAGTATTTT
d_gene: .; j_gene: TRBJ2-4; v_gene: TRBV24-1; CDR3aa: CATSDPREPGNIQYF; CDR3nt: TGTGCCACCAGTGATCCCCGGGAGCCTGGGAACATTCAGTACTTC
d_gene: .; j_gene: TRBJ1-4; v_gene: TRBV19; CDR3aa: CASGKLQVGNEKLFF; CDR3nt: TGTGCCAGTGGTAAATTACAGGTGGGAAATGAAAAACTGTTTTTT
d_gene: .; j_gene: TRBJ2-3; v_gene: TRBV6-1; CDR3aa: CASSEGGRDTQYF; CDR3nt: TGTGCCAGCAGTGAAGGGGGGAGGGATACGCAGTATTTT
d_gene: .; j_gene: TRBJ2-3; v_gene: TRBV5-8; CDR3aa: CAGPGDTQYF; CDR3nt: TGTGCCGGCCCGGGAGATACGCAGTATTTT
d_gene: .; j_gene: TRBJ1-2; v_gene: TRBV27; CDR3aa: CASSLRGTNYGYTF; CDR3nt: TGTGCCAGCAGTTTGCGCGGGACTAACTATGGCTACACCTTC
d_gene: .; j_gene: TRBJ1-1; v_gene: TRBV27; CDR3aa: CASSPAGVMGTEAFF; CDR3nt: TGTGCCAGCAGTCCGGCAGGGGTAATGGGCACTGAAGCTTTCTTT